What follows is one T cell receptor (beta chain) and its context. Its antigen remains unidentified. The record originates from a study of monozygotic twins with inflammatory bowel disease. After re-calling the 5' RACE reads, TCRdb lists one entry per CDR3 protein, DNA absent. The listing contains roughly 150,000 distinct CDR3 sequences. Study-wide results and limits: Patients got different immunosuppressive treatments, which may have made their repertoires more variable. Separate T cell subtypes could not be resolved from one another.

Germline assignment: CDR1 MNHEY and CDR2 SMNVEV (reference sequence). The CDR3 runs 18 residues. Sequencing used blood. The J gene is TRBJ1-1, the V gene TRBV27; TCRdb returns TRBD1, unconfirmable since there is no DNA. This sequence originates from a human donor with ulcerative colitis or Crohn's disease, or a healthy co-twin of an affected twin (not recorded which). This CDR3 is CASSLFGRGRSYNTEAFF.